The 8 T cell receptor beta chains below all came from one sample that was sequenced in a study of T cell responses to AZD1222 COVID-19 vaccine. Generated by immunoSEQ multiplex PCR, the TCRdb table keeps only in-frame clones and is missing some. The sample yields about 140,000 clones, roughly 91% seen once. Sequences were derived from peripheral blood, sampled 28 days after the second AZD1222 dose. Source of these receptors: an adult who received the AZD1222 COVID-19 vaccine.

This clone was seen just once. The chain employs TRBV5-1 and TRBJ2-1; 8 bases are shared with TRBD1. The CDR3 spans 16 residues. CDR1 and CDR2 from the germline V gene are SGHRS and YFSETQ. Trimming at V came to 2 bases and at J to 13 bases, leaving 17 bases not matched to a gene. CDR3 loop: CASSFIVGAGGRIQFF. The CDR3 nucleotides are TGCGCCAGCAGCTTTATTGTCGGGGCAGGGGGCCGAATCCAGTTCTTC.

At least ten counts were recorded for this clone. The chain uses TRBV29-1 and TRBJ1-2, with a possible D match to TRBD1 (5 bases). CDR3 length: 12 amino acids. Germline values: CDR1 SQVTM, CDR2 ANQGSEA. Between the trimmed V and J ends, which lost 4 bases and 4 bases, there was a span of 10 bases. This chain's CDR3 is CSVVGAVYGYTF. CDR3 nucleotides: TGCAGCGTTGTTGGGGCTGTCTATGGCTACACCTTC.

This clone appeared once. V gene TRBV27 combines with J gene TRBJ2-1; D is possibly TRBD2 (6 bases). The V end was cut by 6 bases, the J end by 0 bases, with 18 bases between. CDR1 is MNHEY, CDR2 SMNVEV, per germline (reference sequence). The CDR3 is 17 residues long. CDR3 in DNA: TGTGCCAGCAGCCCTTTTTTTGGGACTGACTCCTACAATGAGCAGTTCTTC. Protein product: CASSPFFGTDSYNEQFF.

V gene TRBV3-1 (or the pseudogene TRBV3-2) combines with J gene TRBJ2-7; D is unclear. The CDR3 has 14 residues. CDR1 is LGHDT and CDR2 is YNNKEL in the germline V gene (reference sequence). With 2 bases removed from V and 0 bases from J, the gap between germline ends came to 8 bases. The CDR3 region has the DNA TGTGCCAGCAGCCAACACGGAAGCTCCTACGAGCAGTACTTC. It encodes CASSQHGSSYEQYF.

The chain links TRBV29-1 to TRBJ1-2, with D maybe TRBD1 (5 bases). Trimming cost V 6 bases and J 2 bases, with 22 bases left between them. This CDR3 is built from 16 residues. The germline V gene encodes CDR1 SQVTM and CDR2 ANQGSEA. The CDR3 loop is CSVAGSFHGGNYGYTF. The CDR3 bases are TGCAGCGTCGCCGGGTCCTTTCACGGGGGAAACTATGGCTACACCTTC.

The chain links TRBV10-3 to TRBJ2-2; no clear D gene. The V end was cut by 4 bases, the J end by 1 base, with 4 bases between. The CDR3 runs 13 residues. Germline V gene data show CDR1 as ENHRY and CDR2 as SYGVKD. The CDR3 region has the DNA TGTGCCATCAGTGTTGAGAACACCGGGGAGCTGTTTTTT. Its protein product is CAISVENTGELFF.

The chain uses TRBV10-1 and TRBJ1-3; D is ambiguous. Trimming removed 0 bases at V and 9 bases at J, with 9 bases between. The CDR3 runs 13 residues. CDR1 and CDR2 (germline): WNHNN, SYGVQD (reference sequence). The CDR3 sequence: CASSESIAGTIYF. CDR3 DNA: TGCGCCAGCAGTGAGTCGATTGCCGGCACCATATATTTT.

This sequence joins TRBV30 and TRBJ1-1; TRBD1 is a possible D gene (5 bases). V lost 0 bases and J 4 bases, leaving 9 bases between the germline ends. The germline V gene encodes CDR1 GTSNPN and CDR2 SVGIG (reference sequence). The CDR3 is 13 residues long. Here the CDR3 DNA reads TGTGCCTGGAGTGTTCAAGGGACCACTGAAGCTTTCTTT. It specifies CAWSVQGTTEAFF.